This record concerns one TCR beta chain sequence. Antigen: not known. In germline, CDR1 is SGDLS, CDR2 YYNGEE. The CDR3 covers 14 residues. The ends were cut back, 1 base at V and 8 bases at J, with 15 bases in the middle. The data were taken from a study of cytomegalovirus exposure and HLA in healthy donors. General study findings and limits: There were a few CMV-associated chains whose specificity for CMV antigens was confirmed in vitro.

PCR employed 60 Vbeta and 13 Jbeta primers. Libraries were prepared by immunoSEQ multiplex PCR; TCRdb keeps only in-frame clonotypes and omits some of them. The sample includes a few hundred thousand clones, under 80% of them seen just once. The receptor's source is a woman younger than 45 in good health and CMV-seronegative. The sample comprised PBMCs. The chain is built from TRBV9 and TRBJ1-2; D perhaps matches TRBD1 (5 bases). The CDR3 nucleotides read TGTGCCAGCAGCGTATCTGACAGCAGACCGGGCTACACCTTC. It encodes CASSVSDSRPGYTF. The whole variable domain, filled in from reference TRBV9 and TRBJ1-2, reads DSGVTQTPKHLITATGQRVTLRCSPRSGDLSVYWYQQSLDQGLQFLIQYYNGEERAKGNILERFSAQQFPDLHSELNLSSLELGDSALYFCASSVSDSRPGYTFGSGTRLTVV.